This T cell receptor beta chain was profiled in a study of metastatic and nonmetastatic thyroid tumors. Whole-study context: Peripheral blood and tumor or nodule samples from malignant and benign thyroid patients were compared. Study outcomes and limitations: Versus benign nodules, malignant thyroid tumors reportedly had significantly higher TCR beta diversity, in blood and tumor.

None of the patients had undergone any treatment ahead of thyroid surgery. Per the original methods: Differences in CDR3 between clinicopathological groups were drawn on to build a classifier intended to discriminate distant-metastatic papillary thyroid cancer patients. TCRdb re-analyzed the PCR reads using MiXCR. In this record, the V and J calls reflect TCRdb's handling and not the investigators' own analysis. The data hold some 83,000 clones, with roughly an eighth observed a single time. The CDR3 extends over 12 amino acids. In germline, CDR1 is DFQATT, CDR2 SNEGSKA (reference sequence). The ends were cut back, 3 bases at V and 3 bases at J, with 9 bases in the middle. This clone has ten or more counts. Its antigen is as yet unknown.

The sequencing input was tumor tissue. The receptor was derived from a female donor with papillary thyroid cancer or a benign thyroid nodule (not recorded which). Some clones in this sample may be carry-over from other donors' samples. The rearrangement uses TRBV20-1 and TRBJ2-7; D might be TRBD1 (6 bases). The CDR3 DNA sequence: TGCAGTGCTAGTGACAGGAGCTACGAGCAGTACTTC. Its protein product is CSASDRSYEQYF.